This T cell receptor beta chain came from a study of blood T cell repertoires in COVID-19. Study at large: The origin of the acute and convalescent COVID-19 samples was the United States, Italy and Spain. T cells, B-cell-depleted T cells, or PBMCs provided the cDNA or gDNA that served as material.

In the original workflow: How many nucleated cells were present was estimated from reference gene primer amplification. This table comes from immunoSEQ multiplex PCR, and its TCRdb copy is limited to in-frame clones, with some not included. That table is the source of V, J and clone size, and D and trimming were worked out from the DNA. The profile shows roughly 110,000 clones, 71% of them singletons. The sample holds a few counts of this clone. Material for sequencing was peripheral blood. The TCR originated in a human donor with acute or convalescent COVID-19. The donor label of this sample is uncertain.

As DNA, the CDR3 is TGTGCCAGCGGGGCGACGCGGGACAGACCGAACACTGAAGCTTTCTTT. It codes for CASGATRDRPNTEAFF. The V call is TRBV19, the J call TRBJ1-1; TRBD1 matches at 7 bases. CDR1 is LNHDA and CDR2 is SQIVND in the germline V gene (reference sequence). The CDR3 is 16 residues long. V shed 9 bases and J 1 base; nucleotides not matched to a gene: 14.